The 32 T cell receptor beta chains below all came from one sample that was sequenced in a study of OX40 agonist ivuxolimab in advanced cancers. Clones were read by immunoSEQ multiplex PCR, and TCRdb kept only the in-frame ones, dropping some. The table records about 82,000 clones, about 82% of them present only once. The material was CD4+ or CD8+ T cells sorted from blood, obtained in a trial of the OX40 agonist ivuxolimab. The receptors shown here come from an adult with an advanced solid tumor such as melanoma, head and neck, liver or kidney cancer.

The rearrangement links TRBV5-1 to TRBJ1-4; 7 nucleotides agree with TRBD1. Trimming cost V 4 bases and J 4 bases; bases outside gene matches: 4. Germline loops: CDR1 SGHRS, CDR2 YFSETQ. The length of the CDR3 is 14 residues. The CDR3 DNA sequence: TGCGCCAGCAGCCCCGGGACAGTTAATGAAAAACTGTTTTTT. It codes for CASSPGTVNEKLFF.

The chain employs TRBV7-2 and TRBJ2-7; 12 nucleotides align to TRBD2. Germline CDR1 is SGHTA and CDR2 is FQGNSA. This CDR3 is 16 amino acids long. The J segment lost 1 base and the V segment lost 1 base, leaving 2 bases of the junction unmatched. The CDR3 loop is CASSLGGLAGSYEQYF. The CDR3 DNA follows: TGTGCCAGCAGCTTAGGGGGACTAGCGGGTTCCTACGAGCAGTACTTC.

The CDR3 here is CASSYSGRALNEQFF. DNA for the CDR3: TGTGCCAGCAGTTATAGCGGGAGGGCCCTCAATGAGCAGTTCTTC. This sequence joins TRBV2 and TRBJ2-1, with TRBD2 matching 11 bases. The CDR3 covers 15 residues. V dropped 5 bases and J dropped 6; count of bases not matched to a gene: 6. Germline-derived CDR1 and CDR2 are SNHLY and FYNNEI.

The chain combines TRBV4-3 with TRBJ2-3; 9 nucleotides agree with TRBD2. Germline V gene sequence: CDR1 LGHNA, CDR2 YSLEER. The CDR3 is 15 amino acids. With V trimmed by 5 bases and J by 5 bases, 8 bases remained unmatched. The CDR3 coding sequence is TGCGCCAGCAGCTTCAAGCGGGAGGCTATAGATACGCAGTATTTT. Its protein product is CASSFKREAIDTQYF.

This chain links TRBV21-1 with TRBJ2-7; the DNA was not used to check the table's D call, TRBD1. TRBV21-1 is flagged as a pseudogene. The CDR3 runs 14 residues. The CDR3 DNA follows: TGTGCCAGCAGCAAAGGCACACAAACCTACGAGCAGTACTTC. Translation gives CASSKGTQTYEQYF.

The chain employs TRBV29-1 and TRBJ2-1, with TRBD2 matching over 11 bases. Germline V gene data show CDR1 as SQVTM and CDR2 as ANQGSEA. The V and J ends lost 4 bases and 5 bases, in that order; junction bases with no gene match: 7. This CDR3 has 15 amino acids. The DNA of the CDR3 is TGCAGCGTTGTTACTAGCGGGGGATGGGACAATGAGCAGTTCTTC. This encodes CSVVTSGGWDNEQFF.

The genes are TRBV30 and TRBJ2-7; unclear D gene. The CDR3 is 16 amino acids. Germline CDR1 is GTSNPN and CDR2 is SVGIG (reference sequence). V lost 0 bases and J 4 bases, leaving 19 bases between the germline ends. The CDR3 region has the DNA TGTGCCTGGAGTGTACCCCTGGGCCCCCCTGGGTACGAGCAGTACTTC. Encoded protein: CAWSVPLGPPGYEQYF.

The gene calls are TRBV7-2 and TRBJ1-5; tentatively, D is TRBD1 (5 bases). The germline CDR1 and CDR2 sequences are SGHTA and FQGNSA. Between the trimmed V and J ends, which lost 4 bases and 2 bases, there was a span of 15 bases. The CDR3 is made up of 16 amino acids. In DNA form, the CDR3 reads TGTGCCAGCAGCTCCGCGACAGTGCTTCGCAATCAGCCCCAGCATTTT. Protein product: CASSSATVLRNQPQHF.

The J gene is TRBJ1-6, the V gene TRBV25-1; no reliable D call. Trimming removed 1 base at V and 8 bases at J, with 12 bases between. CDR1 is MGHDK and CDR2 is SYGVNS in the germline V gene. The CDR3 sequence is 15 residues long. CDR3 DNA sequence: TGTGCCAGCAGTGAATCAACCCCTTATGATTCACCCCTCCACTTT. As protein: CASSESTPYDSPLHF.

The chain employs TRBV19 and TRBJ1-6, with 7 bases aligning to TRBD1. CDR1 and CDR2 from the germline V gene are LNHDA and SQIVND (reference sequence). V gave up 6 bases and J gave up 10 bases; unmatched junction bases: 3. The CDR3 contains 12 residues. The CDR3 is CASSTGESPLHF. The CDR3 DNA sequence: TGTGCCAGTAGCACAGGGGAATCACCCCTCCACTTT.

This chain links TRBV29-1 with TRBJ2-1; the D gene is possibly TRBD1 (6 bases). Trimming pared 3 bases from V and 7 bases from J, leaving 13 bases between. This CDR3 region has 13 residues. Germline CDR1 SQVTM, CDR2 ANQGSEA. As DNA, the CDR3 is TGCAGCGTTGACAGGGGCCCCTTGAATGAGCAGTTCTTC. Protein sequence: CSVDRGPLNEQFF.

J is TRBJ1-2 and V is TRBV6-1; possible D gene TRBD1, 6 bases. V gave up 8 bases and J gave up 2 bases, with 9 bases separating them. Per germline, CDR1 MNHNS and CDR2 SASEGT. CDR3 length: 12 residues. CDR3 residues: CASEGGNYGYTF. The DNA for the CDR3 is TGTGCCAGCGAGGGGGGGAACTATGGCTACACCTTC.

The J gene is TRBJ1-5, the V gene TRBV27; 10 bases match TRBD1. The junction had 5 bases not matched to a gene; V was cut back by 0 bases and J by 6 bases. The CDR3 contains 16 residues. Per the germline V gene, CDR1 is MNHEY and CDR2 is SMNVEV (reference sequence). CDR3 in DNA: TGTGCCAGCAGTTTATCTTCGACAGGGGGCGGTCAGCCCCAGCATTTT. Translation: CASSLSSTGGGQPQHF.

The V and J genes are TRBV7-3 and TRBJ1-1; no definite D call. Trimming shortened V by 5 bases and J by 4 bases, and 8 bases separated the two germline ends. The CDR3 consists of 12 residues. CDR1 SGHTA and CDR2 FQGTGA come from the germline V gene. The CDR3, as DNA: TGTGCCAGCAGCCCCTACATCACTGAAGCTTTCTTT. Residues: CASSPYITEAFF.

This clone occurred a few times. CDR3 nucleotides: TGTGCCAGCAGTTCACGGGAAGCCAAAAACATTCAGTACTTC. Its translation is CASSSREAKNIQYF. The chain uses TRBV6-5 and TRBJ2-4; the D gene is possibly TRBD2 (5 bases). From germline, CDR1 is MNHEY and CDR2 SVGAGI. Trimming took off 4 bases at V and 0 bases at J, with 7 bases between the two ends. The CDR3 contains 14 residues.

This chain uses TRBV5-1 with TRBJ2-7, with D perhaps TRBD1 (6 bases). V was cut by 1 base and J by 10 bases, with 24 bases left in between. Germline CDR1 and CDR2: SGHRS and YFSETQ. The CDR3 contains 16 residues. CDR3 protein: CASSLRPGQSAQVQYF. The CDR3, as DNA: TGCGCCAGCAGCTTGCGCCCAGGACAGTCGGCCCAGGTCCAGTACTTC.

J is TRBJ1-6 and V is TRBV7-2; tentatively, D is TRBD1 (5 bases). Germline V gene sequence: CDR1 SGHTA, CDR2 FQGNSA. V was shortened by 6 bases and J by 8 bases, with 11 bases between the two germline ends. The CDR3 is 13 residues long. CDR3 loop: CASSFDRDSPLHF. The CDR3 DNA reads as TGTGCCAGCAGTTTTGACAGAGATTCACCCCTCCACTTT.

The chain uses TRBV7-2 and TRBJ1-1, with D possibly TRBD1 on 5 matching bases. The V end was cut by 1 base, the J end by 6 bases, with 15 bases between. Germline V gene lookup returns CDR1 SGHTA and CDR2 FQGNSA. The CDR3 runs 15 residues. The CDR3 spells CASSLGGTDYAEAFF. CDR3 nucleotides: TGTGCCAGCAGCTTAGGGGGGACCGATTATGCTGAAGCTTTCTTT.

This chain links TRBV6-5 with TRBJ2-3; TRBD1 might be the D (5 bases). The CDR3 runs 15 residues. The V gene's germline CDR1 is MNHEY and CDR2 SVGAGI. V was cut by 6 bases and J by 0 bases, with 13 bases left in between. In DNA, the CDR3 is TGTGCCAGCAGGACACAAGGGGTTAGCACAGATACGCAGTATTTT. Translating gives CASRTQGVSTDTQYF.

The V and J genes are TRBV7-9 and TRBJ1-5; no clear D. V was cut by 1 base and J by 7 bases, with 5 bases left in between. The CDR3 loop spans 12 amino acids. Germline V CDR1 and CDR2: SEHNR, FQNEAQ (reference sequence). The CDR3 DNA is TGTGCCAGCAGCTTAGAATCCCAGCCCCAGCATTTT. Its translation: CASSLESQPQHF.

This chain uses TRBV19 with TRBJ2-1; 8 bases agree with TRBD2. There are 16 residues in the CDR3. CDR1 and CDR2 (germline): LNHDA, SQIVND (reference sequence). V was clipped by 0 bases and J by 7 bases; unmatched bases: 8. CDR3 loop: CASSIDQIAGQNEQFF. CDR3 DNA sequence: TGTGCCAGTAGTATAGATCAGATAGCGGGACAAAATGAGCAGTTCTTC.

The chain links TRBV5-6 to TRBJ1-1; D not resolved. Trimming removed 0 bases from V and 4 bases from J, with 7 bases in between. The CDR3 consists of 13 residues. The germline V gene has CDR1 SGHDT and CDR2 YYEEEE. The CDR3 bases are TGTGCCAGCAGCTTGGCGTCCGGCACTGAAGCTTTCTTT. Amino acids: CASSLASGTEAFF.

This CDR3 is CASGLDITNTGELFF. The CDR3, as DNA: TGTGCTAGTGGTTTGGACATCACCAACACCGGGGAGCTGTTTTTT. The chain combines TRBV12-5 with TRBJ2-2; D unclear. V was clipped by 1 base and J by 2 bases, with 8 bases between them. The CDR3 covers 15 residues. Germline V gene lookup returns CDR1 LGHNT and CDR2 FRNRAP.

The chain is built from TRBV28 and TRBJ2-7; D is unresolved. The length of the CDR3 is 14 residues. Germline lookup yields CDR1 MDHEN and CDR2 SYDVKM. V was cut by 7 bases and J by 0 bases, with 13 bases left in between. The CDR3 DNA reads as TGTGCCAGCAAAAATCCCAGCTTCTCCTACGAGCAGTACTTC. It specifies CASKNPSFSYEQYF. The complete variable domain, with remaining parts taken from reference TRBV28 and TRBJ2-7, reads DVKVTQSSRYLVKRTGEKVFLECVQDMDHENMFWYRQDPGLGLRLIYFSYDVKMKEKGDIPEGYSVSREKKERFSLILESASTNQTSMYLCASKNPSFSYEQYFGPGTRLTVT.

The chain combines TRBV7-8 with TRBJ2-4; no clear D gene. The CDR3 length is 12 residues. Germline V gives CDR1 SGHVS, CDR2 FQNEAQ. Trimming took 5 bases from V and 8 from J, leaving 10 bases between them. The CDR3 reads CASSLDEDIQYF. The CDR3 DNA is TGTGCCAGCAGCCTAGACGAGGACATTCAGTACTTC.

The chain joins TRBV7-8 to TRBJ1-5; a weak D match, TRBD1 (5 bases). The germline V gene encodes CDR1 SGHVS and CDR2 FQNEAQ. Trimming cost V 1 base and J 6 bases, with 19 bases left between them. The CDR3 loop spans 17 amino acids. The CDR3 protein is CASSLEASRGLSQPQHF. The DNA for the CDR3 is TGTGCCAGCAGCTTAGAAGCCTCAAGGGGATTGAGTCAGCCCCAGCATTTT.

The chain links TRBV6-5 to TRBJ1-1, with 8 bases that match TRBD1. Germline V CDR1 and CDR2: MNHEY, SVGAGI. The CDR3 has 13 amino acids. The ends lost 8 bases at V and 7 bases at J; junction bases unmatched: 9. The DNA of the CDR3 is TGTGCCAGCTTCCCCTTAGACAGGGGTGAAGCTTTCTTT. Protein: CASFPLDRGEAFF.

V usage is TRBV9 and J usage is TRBJ2-1, with TRBD2 identical over 7 bases. This CDR3 is built from 16 residues. V dropped 2 bases and J dropped 0; count of bases not matched to a gene: 5. Germline V gene data show CDR1 as SGDLS and CDR2 as YYNGEE. The CDR3 DNA sequence: TGTGCCAGCAGCGTTACTAGCGAGAGCTCCTACAATGAGCAGTTCTTC. Its translation: CASSVTSESSYNEQFF.

The V gene is TRBV9, the J gene TRBJ2-7; D unresolved. V was trimmed by 4 bases and J by 5 bases, leaving 10 bases between them. This CDR3 has 12 amino acids. CDR1 SGDLS and CDR2 YYNGEE come from the germline V gene. The chain's CDR3 is CASSLDENEQYF. In DNA form, the CDR3 reads TGTGCCAGCAGCCTAGATGAAAACGAGCAGTACTTC.

The CDR3 here is CASSRTGAQETQYF. CDR3 bases: TGCGCCAGCAGCCGGACAGGGGCACAAGAGACCCAGTACTTC. The chain joins TRBV5-1 to TRBJ2-5; the match to TRBD1 covers 9 bases. J lost 2 bases, V lost 4 bases, and 3 bases had no gene match. The germline V gene encodes CDR1 SGHRS and CDR2 YFSETQ. The CDR3 loop spans 14 amino acids.

The V gene is TRBV9, the J gene TRBJ2-1; weak D call: TRBD1 (5 bases). The CDR3 covers 15 residues. Germline loops: CDR1 SGDLS, CDR2 YYNGEE. Trimming took 0 bases from V and 0 from J, leaving 7 bases between them. As DNA, the CDR3 is TGTGCCAGCAGCGTAGTAGGGGACTCCTACAATGAGCAGTTCTTC. Translation: CASSVVGDSYNEQFF.

The rearrangement joins TRBV27 to TRBJ2-7; 7 bases fit TRBD1. Unmatched junction bases numbered 4, after V lost 3 bases and J lost 5 bases. The CDR3 is 13 residues long. CDR1 and CDR2 from the germline V gene are MNHEY and SMNVEV (reference sequence). The CDR3 coding sequence is TGTGCCAGCAGTTTGACAGGGTGGGACGAGCAGTACTTC. Translating gives CASSLTGWDEQYF.